This TCR beta chain was retrieved from a study of human T cells and chemical hapten exposure. As for the study in general: Each patch test put 0.01% DPC on the upper back, and results were read at 6 days.

This clonotype was seen at least ten times. V lost 0 bases and J 3 bases, leaving 13 bases between the germline ends. Per germline, CDR1 SGHRS and CDR2 YFSETQ. CDR3 length: 15 residues. Regarding time point: pre-sensitization, week 0. Treatment defined: therapeutic diphenylcyclopropenone sensitization with weekly scalp DPC. Samples of blood were obtained prior to the application of each patch test. MiXCR, applied by TCRdb to the RACE reads, yields one record per CDR3 protein. Found here are 250,000 or so distinct CDR3 sequences, approximately 7.5% of them singletons; the top ten hold approximately 1.2%.

The origin of this receptor is a man aged 18 to 30 with alopecia areata. Some clones in this sample may be carry-over from other donors' samples. This sample comprised whole blood, obtained in connection with sensitization to the hapten diphenylcyclopropenone (DPC). The gene calls are TRBV5-1 and TRBJ2-7; possible D gene TRBD1, 5 bases. The chain's CDR3 is CASSLAGQGYYEQYF. As DNA, the CDR3 is TGCGCCAGCAGCTTGGCCGGGCAGGGCTACTACGAGCAGTACTTC.